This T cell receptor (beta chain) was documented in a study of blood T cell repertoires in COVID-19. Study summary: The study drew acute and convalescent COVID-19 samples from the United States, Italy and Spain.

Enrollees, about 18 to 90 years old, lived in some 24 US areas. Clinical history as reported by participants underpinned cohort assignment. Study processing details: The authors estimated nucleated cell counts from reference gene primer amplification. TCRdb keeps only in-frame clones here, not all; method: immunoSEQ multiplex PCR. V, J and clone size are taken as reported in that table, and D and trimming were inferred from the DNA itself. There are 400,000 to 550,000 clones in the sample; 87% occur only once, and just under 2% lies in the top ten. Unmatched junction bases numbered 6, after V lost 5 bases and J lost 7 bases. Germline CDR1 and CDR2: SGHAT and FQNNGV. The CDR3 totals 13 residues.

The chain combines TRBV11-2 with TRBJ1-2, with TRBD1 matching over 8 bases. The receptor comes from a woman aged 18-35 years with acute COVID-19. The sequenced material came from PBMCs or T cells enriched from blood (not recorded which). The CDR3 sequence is CASSPRTGSGYTF. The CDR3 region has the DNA TGTGCCAGCAGCCCCAGGACAGGGTCTGGCTACACCTTC.